A single sample gave rise to the 20 T cell receptor beta chains below, sequenced in a study of early T cells in non-severe SARS-CoV-2 infection. A single record per CDR3 protein comes from TCRdb applying MiXCR to the 5' RACE reads. The sample holds roughly 20,000 distinct CDR3 sequences, approximately 5.4% seen once. The source was whole blood, collected at baseline. The receptors here all came from an adult who was a healthcare worker with PCR-confirmed SARS-CoV-2 infection or an uninfected control (not recorded which).

This clonotype was recorded at least ten times. The genes are TRBV7-2 and TRBJ1-3; 10 nucleotides align to TRBD1. Looked up from germline, CDR1 is SGHTA and CDR2 is FQGNSA. The V and J ends lost 1 base and 0 bases, in that order; junction bases with no gene match: 9. The CDR3 is made up of 19 amino acids. The CDR3 region has the DNA TGTGCCAGCAGCTTAGTCCCGGGACAGGGGCCGAGCTCTGGAAACACCATATATTTT. Its translation: CASSLVPGQGPSSGNTIYF.

The chain joins TRBV4-3 to TRBJ1-6, with D hard to call. The V gene lost 2 bases and the J gene lost 4 bases, with 6 bases spanning the gap. The CDR3 is made up of 14 amino acids. Looked up from germline, CDR1 is LGHNA and CDR2 is YSLEER. CDR3 sequence (DNA): TGCGCCAGCAGCCAACAGTCATATAATTCACCCCTCCACTTT. It encodes CASSQQSYNSPLHF.

This clonotype showed up many times. J is TRBJ1-6 and V is TRBV7-8; possible D gene TRBD1, 5 bases. CDR1 and CDR2 (germline): SGHVS, FQNEAQ. The V and J ends lost 5 bases and 16 bases respectively, with 12 bases between them. CDR3 length: 11 residues. CDR3 in DNA: TGTGCCAGCAGCCGTGAGAAGGGGCTCCACTTT. It encodes CASSREKGLHF.

This clonotype came up once. The chain employs TRBV6-6 and TRBJ1-2, with a weak D call TRBD1 (5 bases). Trimming shortened V by 7 bases and J by 6 bases, and 18 bases separated the two germline ends. This CDR3 spans 14 amino acids. The germline gives CDR1 MNHNY, CDR2 SVGAGI (reference sequence). CDR3 protein: CASNLFRDGDGYTF. CDR3 DNA sequence: TGTGCCAGCAACCTATTCCGGGACGGGGATGGCTACACCTTC.

This clonotype has ten or more counts. The chain is built from TRBV7-8 and TRBJ2-5; D is undetermined. Germline V gives CDR1 SGHVS, CDR2 FQNEAQ. There are 14 residues in the CDR3. Trimming pared 5 bases from V and 1 base from J, leaving 11 bases between. Written as DNA, the CDR3 is TGTGCCAGCAGCCCGCGGCGGCTCCAAGAGACCCAGTACTTC. Its protein is CASSPRRLQETQYF. The full variable domain, with the rest looked up from reference TRBV7-8 and TRBJ2-5, is GAGVSQSPRYKVAKRGQDVALRCDPISGHVSLFWYQQALGQGPEFLTYFQNEAQLDKSGLPSDRFFAERPEGSVSTLKIQRTQQEDSAVYLCASSPRRLQETQYFGPGTRLLVL.

This clonotype was recorded many times. This sequence joins TRBV7-2 and TRBJ2-1; D may correspond to TRBD1 or TRBD2 (5 bases each). The germline CDR1 and CDR2 sequences are SGHTA and FQGNSA. CDR3 size: 16 residues. The germline V and J ends were trimmed by 5 bases and 0 bases, with 14 bases remaining between them. The CDR3 loop is CASSLRGGFSYNEQFF. CDR3 in DNA: TGTGCCAGCAGCCTGAGGGGCGGGTTCTCCTACAATGAGCAGTTCTTC.

In this sample, this clonotype turned up many times. The genes are TRBV7-8 and TRBJ1-2; 7 bases are a match to TRBD1. The CDR3 runs 17 residues. V shed 1 base, J shed 0 bases, and the junction held 8 bases outside the gene matches. Germline loops: CDR1 SGHVS, CDR2 FQNEAQ. CDR3 coding DNA: TGTGCCAGCAGCTTAGTGGCAGGGGGACTGTCTAACTATGGCTACACCTTC. Translation gives CASSLVAGGLSNYGYTF.

A few counts support this clonotype. The chain's CDR3 is CASSLDLQEKLFF. Here the CDR3 DNA reads TGTGCCAGCAGCTTAGATCTGCAAGAAAAACTGTTTTTT. The genes are TRBV11-2 and TRBJ1-4, with no clear D. Germline CDR1 reads SGHAT; CDR2 reads FQNNGV. With 0 bases removed from V and 8 bases from J, the gap between germline ends came to 7 bases. The CDR3 is made up of 13 amino acids.

This clonotype has just a few counts. The chain links TRBV11-2 to TRBJ2-7, with D perhaps TRBD1 (5 bases). V was shortened by 5 bases and J by 4 bases, with 12 bases between the two germline ends. The CDR3 runs to 13 residues. Per germline, CDR1 SGHAT and CDR2 FQNNGV. The CDR3 nucleotides read TGTGCCAGCAGCCTGACAGAGCCATACGAGCAGTACTTC. It yields the protein CASSLTEPYEQYF. Full variable domain (missing parts from reference TRBV11-2 and TRBJ2-7): EAGVAQSPRYKIIEKRQSVAFWCNPISGHATLYWYQQILGQGPKLLIQFQNNGVVDDSQLPKDRFSAERLKGVDSTLKIQPAKLEDSAVYLCASSLTEPYEQYFGPGTRLTVT.

V and J are TRBV13 and TRBJ2-1, with 14 bases matching TRBD2. Germline V CDR1 and CDR2: PRHDT, FYEKMQ (reference sequence). The CDR3 has 18 residues. V was pared by 5 bases and J by 5 bases, with 11 bases of the junction left unmatched. The CDR3 spells CASSPLGLAGGLHNEQFF. The CDR3 nucleotides read TGTGCCAGCAGCCCCCTAGGACTAGCGGGGGGACTGCACAATGAGCAGTTCTTC.

This clonotype is medium-sized in the sample. The V and J genes are TRBV13 and TRBJ2-3; D uncertain. Between the trimmed V and J ends, which lost 4 bases and 4 bases, there was a span of 3 bases. Germline V gene lookup returns CDR1 PRHDT and CDR2 FYEKMQ (reference sequence). The length of the CDR3 is 11 residues. The CDR3: CASSSSDTQYF. DNA for the CDR3: TGTGCCAGCAGCTCGTCAGATACGCAGTATTTT. The full variable domain, rest sourced from reference TRBV13 and TRBJ2-3, is AAGVIQSPRHLIKEKRETATLKCYPIPRHDTVYWYQQGPGQDPQFLISFYEKMQSDKGSIPDRFSAQQFSDYHSELNMSSLELGDSALYFCASSSSDTQYFGPGTRLTVL.

This clonotype was counted ten times or more. The rearrangement uses TRBV5-4 and TRBJ1-2; D not resolved. Germline V gives CDR1 SGHNT, CDR2 YYREEE (reference sequence). Trimming removed 0 bases at V and 2 bases at J, with 11 bases between. The CDR3 runs 15 residues. The CDR3 is CASSLVAAQNYGYTF. The CDR3 DNA reads as TGTGCCAGCAGCTTGGTGGCAGCCCAAAACTATGGCTACACCTTC.

This clonotype was recorded many times. This chain connects TRBV7-6 to TRBJ2-1; the D gene is possibly TRBD1 (5 bases). The ends were cut back, 8 bases at V and 7 bases at J, with 18 bases in the middle. Germline CDR1 SGHVS, CDR2 FNYEAQ. CDR3 length: 14 amino acids. The CDR3 is CASQEGQGRNEQFF. CDR3 sequence (DNA): TGTGCCAGCCAGGAAGGGCAGGGAAGGAATGAGCAGTTCTTC.

This chain uses TRBV6-2 or TRBV6-3 with TRBJ2-7; the D gene is possibly TRBD2 (5 bases). Germline V lookup: CDR1 MNHEY, CDR2 SVGEGT. The CDR3 sequence is 15 residues long. V was cut by 5 bases and J by 3 bases, with 17 bases left in between. As DNA, the CDR3 is TGTGCCAGCAGTCCTACCGGGATTTTTTACTACGAGCAGTACTTC. Translation gives CASSPTGIFYYEQYF.

This clonotype was detected only a few times. This chain links TRBV6-5 with TRBJ1-6; D might be TRBD1 (5 bases). Germline assignment: CDR1 MNHEY and CDR2 SVGAGI. Between the trimmed V and J ends, which lost 5 bases and 7 bases, there was a span of 12 bases. The CDR3 extends over 14 amino acids. CDR3 region: CASSGDKGNSPLHF. In DNA, the CDR3 is TGTGCCAGCAGTGGTGACAAGGGGAATTCACCCCTCCACTTT.

V usage is TRBV27 and J usage is TRBJ2-1, with D uncertain. The CDR3 is 13 amino acids. Trimming stripped 5 bases from V and 2 bases from J, with 7 bases between. Germline V gives CDR1 MNHEY, CDR2 SMNVEV (reference sequence). CDR3 nucleotides: TGTGCCAGCAGTCCGCCCACCTACAATGAGCAGTTCTTC. This codes for CASSPPTYNEQFF.

This clonotype was recorded a few times. V gene TRBV11-2 combines with J gene TRBJ1-5, with D unclear. The V and J ends lost 0 bases and 3 bases respectively, with 9 bases between them. The V gene's germline CDR1 is SGHAT and CDR2 FQNNGV. The CDR3 covers 15 residues. The CDR3 DNA follows: TGTGCCAGCAGCTTAGATCGGAGCGCCAATCAGCCCCAGCATTTT. Encoded protein: CASSLDRSANQPQHF. Combining the CDR3 with reference TRBV11-2 and TRBJ1-5 gives the whole variable domain EAGVAQSPRYKIIEKRQSVAFWCNPISGHATLYWYQQILGQGPKLLIQFQNNGVVDDSQLPKDRFSAERLKGVDSTLKIQPAKLEDSAVYLCASSLDRSANQPQHFGDGTRLSIL.

The V gene is TRBV15, the J gene TRBJ2-1; TRBD2 might be the D (5 bases). Germline CDR1 and CDR2: LNHNV and YYDKDF (reference sequence). This CDR3 has 11 residues. Trimming took 11 bases from V and 5 from J, leaving 10 bases between them. The CDR3 region is CAVTSHNEQFF. DNA for the CDR3: TGTGCCGTCACTAGTCACAATGAGCAGTTCTTC.

The table lists this clonotype with a few counts. The chain recombines TRBV9 with TRBJ2-5; D is uncertain. The length of the CDR3 is 15 residues. The germline V gene has CDR1 SGDLS and CDR2 YYNGEE. Trimming took off 0 bases at V and 5 bases at J, with 14 bases between the two ends. This chain's CDR3 is CASSVVASDGETQYF. In DNA, the CDR3 is TGTGCCAGCAGCGTAGTGGCGAGCGATGGTGAGACCCAGTACTTC. The full variable domain, with the rest looked up from reference TRBV9 and TRBJ2-5, is DSGVTQTPKHLITATGQRVTLRCSPRSGDLSVYWYQQSLDQGLQFLIQYYNGEERAKGNILERFSAQQFPDLHSELNLSSLELGDSALYFCASSVVASDGETQYFGPGTRLLVL.

The V call is TRBV2, the J call TRBJ1-1, with 9 bases lining up with TRBD1. Germline values: CDR1 SNHLY, CDR2 FYNNEI. The trim removed 7 bases at V and 3 bases at J, leaving 6 bases unmatched. The CDR3 sequence is 14 residues long. CDR3 bases: TGTGCCAGCACTAACAGGGGGCTGGACACTGAAGCTTTCTTT. It is translated as CASTNRGLDTEAFF. Together with reference TRBV2 and TRBJ1-1, the CDR3 gives the full variable domain: EPEVTQTPSHQVTQMGQEVILRCVPISNHLYFYWYRQILGQKVEFLVSFYNNEISEKSEIFDDQFSVERPDGSNFTLKIRSTKLEDSAMYFCASTNRGLDTEAFFGQGTRLTVV.